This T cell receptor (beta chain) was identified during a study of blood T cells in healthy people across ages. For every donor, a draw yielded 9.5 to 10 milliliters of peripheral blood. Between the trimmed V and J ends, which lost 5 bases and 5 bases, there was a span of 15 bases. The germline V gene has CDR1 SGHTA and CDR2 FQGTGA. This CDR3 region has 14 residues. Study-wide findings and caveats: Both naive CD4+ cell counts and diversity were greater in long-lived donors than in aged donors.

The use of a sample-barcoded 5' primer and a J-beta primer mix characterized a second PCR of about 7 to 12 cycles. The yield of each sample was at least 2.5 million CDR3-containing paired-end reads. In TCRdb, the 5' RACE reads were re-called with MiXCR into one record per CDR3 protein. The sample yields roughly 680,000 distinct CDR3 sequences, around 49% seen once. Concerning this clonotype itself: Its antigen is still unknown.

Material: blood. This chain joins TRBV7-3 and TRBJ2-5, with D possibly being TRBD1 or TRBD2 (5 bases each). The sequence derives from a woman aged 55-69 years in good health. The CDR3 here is CASSRDAGLETQYF. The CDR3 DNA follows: TGTGCCAGCAGCCGGGACGCGGGTTTGGAGACCCAGTACTTC.